The rows below give T cell receptor beta chains drawn from one sample of a study of blood T cell repertoires in COVID-19. The table came from immunoSEQ multiplex PCR; TCRdb's copy has only in-frame clones and leaves some out. The table shows 330,000 or so clones, with more than 70% occurring only once. The sequencing sample was made of PBMCs or T cells enriched from blood (not recorded which). The receptors here all came from a man in his forties or fifties in a cohort exposed to, infected with or recovered from COVID-19 (not recorded which). Each CDR3 is given with its conserved first and last residue. D genes are given only for firm matches. The size entry is marked missing in some rows and otherwise reads once, few, many or a size class.

d_call j_call clone_size v_call cdr3_nt cdr3_aa
- TRBJ2-2 - TRBV7-9 TGTGCCAGCAGCTTTAAGGGACTCCCCACCGGGGAGCTGTTTTTT CASSFKGLPTGELFF
- TRBJ2-5 - TRBV5-1 TGCGCCAGCAGCTCCGACACGCTCCAAGAGACCCAGTACTTC CASSSDTLQETQYF
- TRBJ1-2 - TRBV19 TGTGCCAGTAGTATTCCAGGCCCCTATGGCTACACCTTC CASSIPGPYGYTF
- TRBJ1-1 - TRBV10-3 TGTGCCACGTCTCTTAACACTGAAGCTTTCTTT CATSLNTEAFF
TRBD1 TRBJ1-1 - TRBV2 TGTGCCAGCAGTGCAGGGGGCACTGAAGCTTTCTTT CASSAGGTEAFF
TRBD2 TRBJ2-3 - TRBV5-1 TGCGCCAGCAGTCTTAGCGGGGGTTACACAGATACGCAGTATTTT CASSLSGGYTDTQYF
- TRBJ1-2 - TRBV11-2 TGTGCCAGCAGCTTAGATATAGGGACACCGGGCGGCTACACCTTC CASSLDIGTPGGYTF
- TRBJ1-6 - TRBV5-5 TGTGCCAGCAGCTTGGTGGAGGGTCTGAACTCCTATAATTCACCCCTCCACTTT CASSLVEGLNSYNSPLHF
TRBD1 TRBJ1-2 - TRBV28 TGTGCCAGCAGTTTTGCCAGGGGGCGTTATGGCTACACCTTC CASSFARGRYGYTF
- TRBJ1-6 few TRBV28 TGTGCCAGCAGTTTTCAAACAGGGATGAATAATTCACCCCTCCACTTT CASSFQTGMNNSPLHF
TRBD2 TRBJ2-2 - TRBV6-4 TGTGCCAGCAGAACGACTAGCGGGAGTCCCGGGGAGCTGTTTTTT CASRTTSGSPGELFF
- TRBJ2-1 - TRBV10-1 TGCGCCAGCAGTGGTGGAGGGGGCGATGCGAATGAGCAGTTCTTC CASSGGGGDANEQFF
TRBD1 TRBJ1-1 - TRBV15 TGTGCCACCAGCAGAGTCCCAGGGGGGAACACTGAAGCTTTCTTT CATSRVPGGNTEAFF
- TRBJ1-1 - TRBV2 TGTGCCAGCAGTGAAGGGGGGCACACTGAAGCTTTCTTT CASSEGGHTEAFF
TRBD2 TRBJ2-1 few TRBV2 TGTGCCAGCAGTGGGCCGGCGGGGGGGCACAATGAGCAGTTCTTC CASSGPAGGHNEQFF
TRBD1 TRBJ1-4 - TRBV19 TGTGCCAGTAGTATCTCGGGACAGATAAATGAAAAACTGTTTTTT CASSISGQINEKLFF
- TRBJ1-2 once TRBV30 TGTGCCTGGACCCCGGACACGCCAACCTATGGCTACACCTTC CAWTPDTPTYGYTF
- TRBJ1-1 - TRBV2 TGTGCCAGCCAGGGGAACACTGAAGCTTTCTTT CASQGNTEAFF
- TRBJ1-5 - TRBV5-1 TGCGCCAGCAGCTTGAACCCAGGTCAGCCCCAGCATTTT CASSLNPGQPQHF
- TRBJ2-2 - TRBV11-2 TGTGCCAGCAGCTTAGATTACGGGGAGCTGTTTTTT CASSLDYGELFF
- TRBJ2-1 - TRBV19 TGTGCCAGTAGTATGAACCCGGACAATGAGCAGTTCTTC CASSMNPDNEQFF
- TRBJ1-2 - TRBV5-1 TGCGCCAGCAGCTCGGGACCGACAGGACTCTATGGCTACACCTTC CASSSGPTGLYGYTF
- TRBJ2-1 - TRBV5-4 TGTGCCAGCAGCCCGGACTTCTCCTACAATGAGCAGTTCTTC CASSPDFSYNEQFF
- TRBJ2-2 few TRBV9 TGTGCCAGCAGCCAGGGGTCATCGGCCGGGGAGCTGTTTTTT CASSQGSSAGELFF
TRBD1 TRBJ2-7 - TRBV10-3 TGTGCCATCAGGAACCCAGGGGGCTCATTCCACGAGCAGTACTTC CAIRNPGGSFHEQYF
TRBD1 TRBJ1-5 - TRBV28 TGTGCCAGCAGTCGGACAGGGGATCAGCCCCAGCATTTT CASSRTGDQPQHF
- TRBJ2-7 - TRBV5-8 TGTGCCAGCAGCTTGGATGACATTGACTCCTACGAGCAGTACTTC CASSLDDIDSYEQYF
- TRBJ2-7 - TRBV7-6 TGTGCCAGCGAGGGTTTCTACGAGCAGTACTTC CASEGFYEQYF
- TRBJ2-1 - TRBV9 TGTGCCAGCAGCGTAGTAGCGGTACCGGGGGAGCAGTTCTTC CASSVVAVPGEQFF
- TRBJ1-6 - TRBV7-2 TGTGCCAGCAGCTGGGAAGGATGGGGTCGGGGGCCCCTCCACTTT CASSWEGWGRGPLHF
TRBD1 TRBJ1-2 few TRBV6-5 TGTGCCAGCAGCTCAGGGGGCCAGGGCTACACCTTC CASSSGGQGYTF
TRBD2 TRBJ2-7 - TRBV27 TGTGCCAGCGGAGAAGGGACTAGCGGCGCCTACGAGCAGTACTTC CASGEGTSGAYEQYF
TRBD1 TRBJ1-3 - TRBV7-9 TGTGCCAGCAGCCCGGACAGGGGTTATGGAAACACCATATATTTT CASSPDRGYGNTIYF
- TRBJ1-1 - TRBV9 TGTGCCAGCAGCGCTAAACAGGGGAACACTGAAGCTTTCTTT CASSAKQGNTEAFF
- TRBJ2-1 - TRBV28 TGTGCCAGCAGCAAGACAGGTCATGAGCAGTTCTTC CASSKTGHEQFF
- TRBJ1-2 - TRBV5-5 TGTGCCAGCAGCTACGGGATTACTAACTATGGCTACACCTTC CASSYGITNYGYTF
TRBD2 TRBJ2-5 - TRBV5-4 TGTGCCAGCAGGGGGGGACTAGCGGGATCACAAGAGACCCAGTACTTC CASRGGLAGSQETQYF
- TRBJ2-2 - TRBV12-3/TRBV12-4 TGTGCCAGCAGTCGGACTAACACCGGGGAGCTGTTTTTT CASSRTNTGELFF
- TRBJ1-1 - TRBV9 TGTGCCAGCAGCGATGGGGGGAGGACTGAAGCTTTCTTT CASSDGGRTEAFF
- TRBJ2-7 - TRBV10-3 TGTGCCATCCTGCGGGGCGAGGCTTTCGAGCAGTACTTC CAILRGEAFEQYF
TRBD1 TRBJ1-2 - TRBV27 TGTGCCGTGAGGACAGGGGGCCCCATAGAGAGTGGCTACACCTTC CAVRTGGPIESGYTF